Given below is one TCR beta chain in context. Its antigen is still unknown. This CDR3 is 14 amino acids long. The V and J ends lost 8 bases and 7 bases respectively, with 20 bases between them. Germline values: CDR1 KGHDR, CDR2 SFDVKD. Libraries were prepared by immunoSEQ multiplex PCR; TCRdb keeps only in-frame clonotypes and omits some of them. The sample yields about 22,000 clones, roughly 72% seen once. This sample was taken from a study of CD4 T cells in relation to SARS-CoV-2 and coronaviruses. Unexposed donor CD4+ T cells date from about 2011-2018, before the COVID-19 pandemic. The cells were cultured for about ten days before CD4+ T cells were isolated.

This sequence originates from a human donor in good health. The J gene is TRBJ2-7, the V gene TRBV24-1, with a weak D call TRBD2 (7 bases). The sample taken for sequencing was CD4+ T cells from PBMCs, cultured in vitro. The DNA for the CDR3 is TGTGCCACCACCTACAGAGGAAGGGGGGGGGAGCAGTACTTC. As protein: CATTYRGRGGEQYF.